This passage covers 2 T cell receptor beta chains from one sample sequenced in a study of CD8+ T cells in alopecia areata. cDNA serving as the sequencing template came from extracted, reverse transcribed RNA. Measured with immunoSEQ multiplex PCR; TCRdb has only the in-frame clones, and not every one. Sampling found around 290,000 clones, none seen once. Cutaneous lymph node cells were pooled, and they were sorted using CD4, CD8alpha, NKG2D, NKG2ACE and other markers. The sample taken for sequencing was CD4+ T cells sorted from a lymph node. The source is a C3H/HeJ mouse with alopecia areata. Strain haplotype at MHC: H2-k.

This clone was seen a few times. Germline and genes: mouse. Coverage ceases 4 residues before the CDR3 finishes, and the germline J gene fills in the end. The chain has TRBV31 and TRBJ2-7; 10 bases match TRBD2. CDR3 length: 15 residues. Germline CDR1 and CDR2: GKSSPN and SITVG. CDR3 sequence: CAWSLMGLGSYEQYF. The sequenced CDR3 bases are TGTGCCTGGAGTCTTATGGGACTGGGGAGTTAT.

About this clone itself: Each gene name is a mouse one. The missing CDR3 end, 4 residues past where the read stops, is filled in from the germline J gene. The chain couples TRBV13-2 to TRBJ2-2; TRBD2 agrees at 7 bases. The germline V gene encodes CDR1 NNHNN and CDR2 SYGAGS (reference sequence). The CDR3 has 15 residues. J was trimmed by 5 bases and V by 0 bases; bases with no gene match: 4. The CDR3 is CASGDVAGGTGQLYF. The CDR3 bases that were read are TGTGCCAGCGGTGATGTAGCTGGGGGAACCGGG.